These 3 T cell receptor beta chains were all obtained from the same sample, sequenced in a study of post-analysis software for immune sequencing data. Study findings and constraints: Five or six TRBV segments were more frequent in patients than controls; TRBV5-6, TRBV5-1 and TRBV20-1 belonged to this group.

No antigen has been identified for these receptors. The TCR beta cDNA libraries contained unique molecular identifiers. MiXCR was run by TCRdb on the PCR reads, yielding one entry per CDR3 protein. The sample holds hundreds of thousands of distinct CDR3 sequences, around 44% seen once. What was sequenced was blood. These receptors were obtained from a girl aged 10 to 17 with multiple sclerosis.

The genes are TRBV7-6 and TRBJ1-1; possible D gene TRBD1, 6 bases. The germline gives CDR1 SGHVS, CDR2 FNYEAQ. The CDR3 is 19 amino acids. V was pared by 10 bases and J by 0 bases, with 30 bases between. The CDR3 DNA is TGTGCCACCTACGAGGGCATAGTACGGGGGCCCCCTTTGAACACTGAAGCTTTCTTT. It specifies CATYEGIVRGPPLNTEAFF.

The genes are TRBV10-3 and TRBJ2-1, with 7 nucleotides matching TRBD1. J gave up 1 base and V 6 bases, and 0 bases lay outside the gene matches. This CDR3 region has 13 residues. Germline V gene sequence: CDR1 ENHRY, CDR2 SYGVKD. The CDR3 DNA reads TGTGCCATCAGCAGGGGGTCCTACAATGAGCAGTTCTTC. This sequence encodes CAISRGSYNEQFF.

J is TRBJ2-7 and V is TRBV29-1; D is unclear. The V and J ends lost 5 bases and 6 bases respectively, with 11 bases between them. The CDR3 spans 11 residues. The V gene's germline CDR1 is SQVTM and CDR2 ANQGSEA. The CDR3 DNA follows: TGCAGCGTTAGAGCCAGTGGCGAGCAGTACTTC. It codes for CSVRASGEQYF.